Listed below are T cell receptor beta chains from one sample, sequenced in a study of monozygotic twins with inflammatory bowel disease. For each CDR3 protein, TCRdb gives one entry from its re-call of the 5' RACE reads, without DNA. The listing contains tens of thousands of distinct CDR3 sequences. Sequencing used blood. These receptors all stem from a human donor with ulcerative colitis or Crohn's disease, or a healthy co-twin of an affected twin (not recorded which). Each CDR3 is given with its conserved first and last residue.

>TRBV12-3/TRBV12-4|TRBJ2-7
CASSLAGKDGEQYF
>TRBV3-1|TRBJ1-5
CASSQDRANQPQHF
>TRBV5-4|TRBJ2-3
CASSPLAGGATDTQYF
>TRBV19|TRBJ1-1
CASSHRGLGSMNTEAFF
>TRBV20-1|TRBJ2-3
CSARRARTPGQPSDTQYF
>TRBV20-1|TRBJ2-3
CSAGTLVTDTQYF
>TRBV11-3|TRBJ2-5
CASGAYKGLAEETQYF
>TRBV6-4|TRBJ1-5
CASSIGGGNQPQHF
>TRBV29-1|TRBJ2-5
CSVTETGTAAETQYF
>TRBV7-2|TRBJ2-4
CASSLRGQGAGNIQYF
>TRBV4-2|TRBJ1-6
CASSQVVGQDRALHF
>TRBV5-1|TRBJ2-3
CASSFTTDTQYF
>TRBV5-4|TRBJ1-2
CASLARQQDYGYTF
>TRBV5-1|TRBJ1-2
CASSTGTGRDGYTF
>TRBV6-5|TRBJ1-5
CASSFDRSSNQPQHF
>TRBV5-1|TRBJ2-7
CASSSGLLGSYEQYF
>TRBV12-3/TRBV12-4|TRBJ2-7
CASSLDLAYEQYF
>TRBV5-8|TRBJ2-2
CASSLEAGWNTGELFF
>TRBV11-2|TRBJ1-2
CASRPRGGDYGYTF
>TRBV12-3/TRBV12-4|TRBJ1-3
CASSRDYGWGRNTIYF
>TRBV27|TRBJ1-6
CASSSQGYNSPLHF
>TRBV10-3|TRBJ1-1
CAIGRGLTEAFF
>TRBV27|TRBJ2-1
CASSFGASGLHNEQFF
>TRBV7-3|TRBJ1-1
CASSLLAGNTEAFF
>TRBV7-8|TRBJ2-7
CASSRPPRGEQYF
>TRBV7-8|TRBJ1-2
CASTPVAHGYTF
>TRBV9|TRBJ2-1
CASSGLEGNEQFF
>TRBV7-2|TRBJ2-3
CASSGISGSDTQYF
>TRBV18|TRBJ2-3
CASSPGYTDTQYF
>TRBV20-1|TRBJ2-3
CSAYPGTSIPDTQYF
>TRBV2|TRBJ2-7
CASALAGPYEQYF
>TRBV12-3/TRBV12-4|TRBJ1-5
CASSFFQANNQPQHF
>TRBV7-3|TRBJ2-2
CASAGTDGELFF
>TRBV7-6|TRBJ1-1
CASSFGQGSTEAFF
>TRBV6-5|TRBJ2-1
CASSYGTYNEQFF
>TRBV25-1|TRBJ1-5
CASSEQTGQPQHF
>TRBV6-1|TRBJ2-3
CASRGGRDSRTDTQYF
>TRBV3-1|TRBJ1-1
CASSQDSGGLHTEAFF
>TRBV20-1|TRBJ2-2
CSVSGGAYTGELFF
>TRBV7-2|TRBJ2-7
CASTVRRDSYEQYF